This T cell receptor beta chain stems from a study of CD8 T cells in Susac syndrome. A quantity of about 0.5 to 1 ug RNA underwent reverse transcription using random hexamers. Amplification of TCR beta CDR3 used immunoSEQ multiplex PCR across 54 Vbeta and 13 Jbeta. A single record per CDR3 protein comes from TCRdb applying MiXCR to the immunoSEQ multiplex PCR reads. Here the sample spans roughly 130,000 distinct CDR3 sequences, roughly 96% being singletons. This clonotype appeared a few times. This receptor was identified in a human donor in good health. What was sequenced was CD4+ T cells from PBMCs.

This CDR3 is CASSLDRGAYEQYF. The CDR3 region has the DNA TGTGCCAGCAGCTTAGACAGGGGCGCCTACGAGCAGTACTTC. This chain uses TRBV7-2 with TRBJ2-7, with 7 bases lining up with TRBD1. The CDR3 contains 14 residues. V shed 1 base and J 2 bases; nucleotides not matched to a gene: 2. Germline V CDR1 and CDR2: SGHTA, FQGNSA.